The present entry profiles one TCR beta chain with its context. The antigen remains undetermined. This entry is derived from a study of cytomegalovirus exposure and HLA in healthy donors. About the study: The Caucasian-associated ancestry cluster contained 81% of the approximately 420 genotyped donors. Study-wide points: Fewer N-insertions than the roughly 670-donor mean were reportedly shown by an Asian-associated ancestry cluster in a later analysis.

V was clipped by 5 bases and J by 5 bases, with 19 bases between them. The length of the CDR3 is 15 residues. CDR1 is LNHNV and CDR2 is YYDKDF in the germline V gene (reference sequence). The donors gave bone marrow, and they were healthy. Primers for the PCR totalled 60 Vbeta and 13 Jbeta. TCRdb's table, derived via immunoSEQ multiplex PCR, lists solely in-frame clones and lacks some. The sample lists around 130,000 clones; 80% were seen once. The sequence was obtained from a male donor in good health and CMV-seronegative. The chain carries TRBV15 and TRBJ2-7, with a weak D call TRBD2 (5 bases). Input material: PBMCs. This chain's CDR3 is CATSQMGTGKDEQYF. The CDR3 DNA is TGTGCCACCAGCCAGATGGGTACGGGGAAAGACGAGCAGTACTTC.